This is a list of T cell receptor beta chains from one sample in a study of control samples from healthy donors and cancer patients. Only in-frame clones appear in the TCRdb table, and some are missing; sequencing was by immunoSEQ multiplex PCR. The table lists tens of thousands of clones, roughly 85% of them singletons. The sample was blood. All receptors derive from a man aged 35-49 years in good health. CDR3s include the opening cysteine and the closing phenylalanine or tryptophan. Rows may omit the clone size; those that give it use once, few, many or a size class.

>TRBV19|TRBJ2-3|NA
CASSIARGRLYTQYF
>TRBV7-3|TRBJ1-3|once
CASSLTGYRGSGNTIYF
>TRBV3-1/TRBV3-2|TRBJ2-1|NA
CASSQVAGGYYNEQFF
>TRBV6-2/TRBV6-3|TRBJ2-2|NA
CASSYPILAGSTGELFF
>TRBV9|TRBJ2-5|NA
CASSVGGEIAGQETQYF
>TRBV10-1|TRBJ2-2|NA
CASRVPGELFF
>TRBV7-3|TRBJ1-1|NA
CASSLSDGNTEAFF
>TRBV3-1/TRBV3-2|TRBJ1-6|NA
CASSLMNSPLHF
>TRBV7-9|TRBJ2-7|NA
CASSHSTGAYEQYF
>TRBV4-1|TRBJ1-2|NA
CASSPNDREWDYGYTF
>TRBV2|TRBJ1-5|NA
CASSEDRGRIQPQHF
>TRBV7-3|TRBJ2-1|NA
CASSGGTGNYNEQFF
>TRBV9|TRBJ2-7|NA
CASSASTGGSRYEQYF
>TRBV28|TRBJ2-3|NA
CASSLGGLAGADTQYF
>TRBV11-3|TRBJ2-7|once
CASSLRQGEIYEQYF
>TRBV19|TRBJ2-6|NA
CASNGVFSSGANVLTF
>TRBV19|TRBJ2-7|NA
CASSISSGAFSYEQYF
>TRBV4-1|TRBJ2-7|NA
CASSQAGTSYYEQYF
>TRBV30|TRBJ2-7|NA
CAWSEGLAGGKTYSYEQYF
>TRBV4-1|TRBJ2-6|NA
CASSQISGANVLTF
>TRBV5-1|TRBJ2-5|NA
CASFGEGRETQYF
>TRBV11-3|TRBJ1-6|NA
CASSLDNRGNSPLHF
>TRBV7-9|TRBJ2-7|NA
CASSFDWDKSYEQYF
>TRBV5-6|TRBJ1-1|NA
CASNRTPGLRTEAFF
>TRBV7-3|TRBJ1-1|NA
CASSSQGRGTEAFF
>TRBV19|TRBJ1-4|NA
CASKLGLGGDEKLFF
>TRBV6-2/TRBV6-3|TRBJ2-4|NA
CASGLAGGLAKNIQYF
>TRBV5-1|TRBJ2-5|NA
CASSSYRGRQETQYF
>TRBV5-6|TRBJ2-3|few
CASSLSGNTDTQYF
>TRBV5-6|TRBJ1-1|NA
CASTRGTEAFF
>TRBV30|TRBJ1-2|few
CAHYRSYGYTF
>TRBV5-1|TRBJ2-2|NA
CASSLSLDTGELFF
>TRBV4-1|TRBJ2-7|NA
CASSRIPGQGSDEQYF
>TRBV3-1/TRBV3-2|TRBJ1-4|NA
CASSQYRPPTNEKLFF
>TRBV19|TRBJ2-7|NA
CASSIDLRARSHEQYF
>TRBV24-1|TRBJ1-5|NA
CATSDSGSNQPQHF
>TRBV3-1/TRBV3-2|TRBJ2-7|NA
CASSPGSYEQYF
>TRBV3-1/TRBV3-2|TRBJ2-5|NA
CASSRTRRETQYF
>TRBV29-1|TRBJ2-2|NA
CSVEERQGELFF
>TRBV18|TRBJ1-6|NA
CASSPNRPEDNSPLHF
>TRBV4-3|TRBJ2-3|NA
CASSQEASGGLNTQYF
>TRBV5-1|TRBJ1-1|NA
CASSPLAGGNTEAFF
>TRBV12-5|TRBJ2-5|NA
CASATSGVIKRTQYF
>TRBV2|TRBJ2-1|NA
CASSEPRLAGRREQFF